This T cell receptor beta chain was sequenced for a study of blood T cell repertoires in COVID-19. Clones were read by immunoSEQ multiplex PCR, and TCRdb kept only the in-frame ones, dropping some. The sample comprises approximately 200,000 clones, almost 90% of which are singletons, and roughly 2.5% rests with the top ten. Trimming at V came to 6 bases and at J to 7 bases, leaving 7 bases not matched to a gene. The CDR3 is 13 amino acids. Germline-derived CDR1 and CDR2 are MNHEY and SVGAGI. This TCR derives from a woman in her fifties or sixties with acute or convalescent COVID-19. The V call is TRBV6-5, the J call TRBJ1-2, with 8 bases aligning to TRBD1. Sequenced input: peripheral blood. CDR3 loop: CASRSDRASGYTF. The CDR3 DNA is TGTGCCAGCAGATCGGACAGGGCAAGTGGCTACACCTTC.